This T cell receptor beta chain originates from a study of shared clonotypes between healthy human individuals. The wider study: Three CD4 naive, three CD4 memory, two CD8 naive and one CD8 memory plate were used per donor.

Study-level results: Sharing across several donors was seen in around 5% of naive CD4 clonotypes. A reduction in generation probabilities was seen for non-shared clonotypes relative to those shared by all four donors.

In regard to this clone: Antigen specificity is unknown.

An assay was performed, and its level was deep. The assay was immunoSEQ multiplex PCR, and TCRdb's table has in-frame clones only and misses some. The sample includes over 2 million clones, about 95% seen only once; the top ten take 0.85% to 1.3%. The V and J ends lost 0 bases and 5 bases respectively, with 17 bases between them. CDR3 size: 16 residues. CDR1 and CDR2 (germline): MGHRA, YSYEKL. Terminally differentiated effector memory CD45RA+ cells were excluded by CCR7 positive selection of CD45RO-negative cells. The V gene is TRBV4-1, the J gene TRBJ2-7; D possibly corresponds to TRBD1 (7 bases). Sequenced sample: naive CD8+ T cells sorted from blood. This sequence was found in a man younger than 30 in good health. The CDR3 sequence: CASSQDRGQGGHEQYF. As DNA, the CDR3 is TGCGCCAGCAGCCAAGATCGAGGCCAGGGGGGTCACGAGCAGTACTTC.